The T cell receptor (beta chain) described here comes from a study of cytomegalovirus exposure and HLA in healthy donors. The CDR3 spans 14 residues. With 10 bases clipped from V and 3 bases from J, the junction kept 12 bases outside the gene matches. From germline, CDR1 is MNHNS and CDR2 SASEGT. The study's findings and limits: The study labeled around 160 TCR beta chains cytomegalovirus-associated. Associated with HLA alleles at 0.05 false discovery rate in a later analysis were over 15,000 TCR beta sequences.

Of note for this clone: What it binds is not known.

The PCR contained 60 Vbeta and 13 Jbeta primers. Assay: immunoSEQ multiplex PCR; the TCRdb copy retains only in-frame clones and omits some. The sample has some 200,000 clones, 79% seen once. This chain links TRBV6-1 with TRBJ2-7; 7 nucleotides line up with TRBD2. Sequenced sample: PBMCs. This clonotype originated in a girl between 5 and 17 years old in good health and CMV-seropositive. CDR3 DNA sequence: TGTGCCACGAAGGACGGGACTACCCTCTACGAGCAGTACTTC. Protein: CATKDGTTLYEQYF.